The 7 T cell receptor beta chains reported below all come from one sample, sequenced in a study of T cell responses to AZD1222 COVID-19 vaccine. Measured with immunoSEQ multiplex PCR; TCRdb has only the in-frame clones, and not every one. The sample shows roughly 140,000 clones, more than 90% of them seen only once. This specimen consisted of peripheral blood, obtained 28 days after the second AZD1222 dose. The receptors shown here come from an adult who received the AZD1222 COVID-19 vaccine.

As DNA, the CDR3 is TGTGCCACCAGCAGAGGGCGACTACCAAAACTGTTTTTT. Translation gives CATSRGRLPKLFF. The chain employs TRBV15 and TRBJ1-4; no reliable D call. V was trimmed by 1 base and J by 10 bases, leaving 10 bases between them. CDR1 is LNHNV, CDR2 YYDKDF, per germline (reference sequence). The CDR3 spans 13 residues.

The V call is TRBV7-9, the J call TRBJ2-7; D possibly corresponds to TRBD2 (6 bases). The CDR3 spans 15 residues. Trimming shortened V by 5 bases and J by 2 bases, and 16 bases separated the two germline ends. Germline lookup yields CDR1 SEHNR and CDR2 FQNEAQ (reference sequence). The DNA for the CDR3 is TGTGCCAGCAGCCTGGGCGGGGTGCTGCCCTACGAGCAGTACTTC. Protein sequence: CASSLGGVLPYEQYF.

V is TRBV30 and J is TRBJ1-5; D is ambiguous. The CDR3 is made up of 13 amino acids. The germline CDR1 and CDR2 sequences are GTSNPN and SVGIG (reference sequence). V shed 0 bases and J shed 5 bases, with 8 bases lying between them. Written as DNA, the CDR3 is TGTGCCTGGAGTGTCCGGACTGATCAGCCCCAGCATTTT. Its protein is CAWSVRTDQPQHF.

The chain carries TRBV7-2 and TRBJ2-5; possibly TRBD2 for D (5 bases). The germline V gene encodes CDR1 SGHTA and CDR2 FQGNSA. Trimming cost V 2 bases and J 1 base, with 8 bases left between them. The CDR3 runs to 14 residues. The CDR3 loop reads CASSLTGSQETQYF. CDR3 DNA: TGTGCCAGCAGCTTAACGGGGAGCCAAGAGACCCAGTACTTC.

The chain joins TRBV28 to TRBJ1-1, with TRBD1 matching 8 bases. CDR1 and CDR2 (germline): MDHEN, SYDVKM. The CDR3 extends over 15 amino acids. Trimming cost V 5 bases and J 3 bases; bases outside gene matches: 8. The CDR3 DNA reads TGTGCCAGCAGTCTTAGGGACAGGATCGACACTGAAGCTTTCTTT. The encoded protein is CASSLRDRIDTEAFF.

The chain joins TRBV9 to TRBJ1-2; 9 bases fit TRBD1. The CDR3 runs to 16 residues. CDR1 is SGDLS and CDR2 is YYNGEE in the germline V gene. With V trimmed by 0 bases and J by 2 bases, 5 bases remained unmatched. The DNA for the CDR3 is TGTGCCAGCAGCGTAGCTACAGGACAGGGGAACTATGGCTACACCTTC. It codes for CASSVATGQGNYGYTF. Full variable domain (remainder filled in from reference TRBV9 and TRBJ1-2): DSGVTQTPKHLITATGQRVTLRCSPRSGDLSVYWYQQSLDQGLQFLIQYYNGEERAKGNILERFSAQQFPDLHSELNLSSLELGDSALYFCASSVATGQGNYGYTFGSGTRLTVV.

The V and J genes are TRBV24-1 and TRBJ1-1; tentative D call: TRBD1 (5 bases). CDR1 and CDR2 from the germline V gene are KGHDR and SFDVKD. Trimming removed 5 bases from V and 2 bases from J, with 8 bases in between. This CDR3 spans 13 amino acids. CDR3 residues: CATSGGHNTEAFF. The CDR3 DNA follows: TGTGCCACCAGTGGAGGACACAACACTGAAGCTTTCTTT.